This T cell receptor beta chain was recorded in a study of technical replicates of blood from a few donors. Libraries were prepared by immunoSEQ multiplex PCR; TCRdb keeps only in-frame clonotypes and omits some of them. The sample records 45,000 to 60,000 clones, 91% being singletons. Trimming left V 1 base short and J 9 bases short, with 10 bases between. CDR3 length equals 12 residues. From germline, CDR1 is GTSNPN and CDR2 SVGIG (reference sequence). The genes are TRBV30 and TRBJ1-3; D uncertain. The specimen was PBMCs. This TCR came from a human donor in good health. Some clones in this sample may be carry-over from other donors' samples. The CDR3 sequence: CAWSASRFTIYF. CDR3 sequence (DNA): TGTGCCTGGAGTGCTTCGAGATTCACCATATATTTT.